These 10 T cell receptor beta chains originate from one sample sequenced in a study of T cells in tumors after PD-1 blockade. The method was immunoSEQ multiplex PCR; TCRdb's version includes in-frame clones alone and lacks a portion of them. This table has about 59,000 clones, around four fifths appearing once. Sequenced material: PBMCs, taken before anti-PD-1 treatment. These receptor sequences come from a human donor with basal cell carcinoma.

The chain has TRBV18 and TRBJ1-2, with unresolved D. CDR1 KGHSH and CDR2 LQKENI come from the germline V gene. V dropped 0 bases and J dropped 4 bases, with 12 bases sitting between them. The CDR3 covers 15 residues. CDR3 loop: CASSPPTGKGYGYTF. CDR3 nucleotide sequence: TGTGCCAGCTCACCACCTACCGGCAAGGGCTATGGCTACACCTTC.

This chain joins TRBV6-1 and TRBJ2-7; D is perhaps TRBD1 (5 bases). V lost 0 bases, J lost 4 bases, and 10 bases lay in between. This CDR3 has 14 residues. Germline loops: CDR1 MNHNS, CDR2 SASEGT. Here the CDR3 DNA reads TGTGCCAGCAGTGAAGCCGGCAGGGCTTACGAGCAGTACTTC. Protein: CASSEAGRAYEQYF.

About this clone itself: One end of the junction varies from germline; a read error may be responsible. The chain couples TRBV3-1 (or the pseudogene TRBV3-2) to TRBJ1-6; 8 bases match TRBD1. The germline V gene encodes CDR1 LGHDT and CDR2 YNNKEL (reference sequence). CDR3 length equals 13 residues. The CDR3 loop is CASRTGYSSPLHF. The CDR3 DNA reads TGTGCCAGCCGGACAGGGTATAGTTCACCCCTCCACTTT.

This clone was detected only once. The V call is TRBV7-8, the J call TRBJ2-7; tentatively, D is TRBD1 (6 bases). Germline V gives CDR1 SGHVS, CDR2 FQNEAQ. The CDR3 extends over 17 amino acids. V shed 1 base and J shed 4 bases, with 20 bases lying between them. CDR3 DNA: TGTGCCAGCAGCTTAGGGAGGTTCGACAGGCCCAAGTACGAGCAGTACTTC. This sequence encodes CASSLGRFDRPKYEQYF. Drawing the rest from reference TRBV7-8 and TRBJ2-7, the complete variable domain is GAGVSQSPRYKVAKRGQDVALRCDPISGHVSLFWYQQALGQGPEFLTYFQNEAQLDKSGLPSDRFFAERPEGSVSTLKIQRTQQEDSAVYLCASSLGRFDRPKYEQYFGPGTRLTVT.

This chain uses TRBV7-8 with TRBJ1-3, with D unclear. Trimming left V 1 base short and J 5 bases short, with 9 bases between. CDR1 and CDR2 from the germline V gene are SGHVS and FQNEAQ. CDR3 length: 14 amino acids. The CDR3 loop reads CASSLDTGRNTIYF. In DNA, the CDR3 is TGTGCCAGCAGCTTAGACACCGGAAGAAACACCATATATTTT.

This clone was seen a handful of times. V usage is TRBV7-9 and J usage is TRBJ2-7, with D possibly TRBD1 on 5 matching bases. V was trimmed by 1 base and J by 3 bases, leaving 13 bases between them. CDR3 length: 15 residues. Looked up from germline, CDR1 is SEHNR and CDR2 is FQNEAQ (reference sequence). The CDR3, as DNA: TGTGCCAGCAGCTTAGAAGGGGTCAGGCACTACGAGCAGTACTTC. Translating it yields CASSLEGVRHYEQYF.

This chain joins TRBV7-2 and TRBJ2-3; TRBD2 agrees at 14 bases. V shed 5 bases, J shed 6 bases, and the junction held 4 bases outside the gene matches. Germline CDR1 and CDR2: SGHTA and FQGNSA. This CDR3 has 15 residues. CDR3 coding DNA: TGTGCCAGCAGCGAGACTAGCGGGGGGGCCGATACGCAGTATTTT. Translation: CASSETSGGADTQYF.

The chain's CDR3 is CASGQGDRTDTQYF. DNA of the CDR3: TGCGCCAGTGGGCAGGGAGATCGCACAGATACGCAGTATTTT. The chain employs TRBV5-1 and TRBJ2-3; D assignment may be TRBD1 or TRBD2 (5 bases each). Germline CDR1 SGHRS, CDR2 YFSETQ. The CDR3 has 14 amino acids. The V end lost 8 bases, the J end lost 1 base, and 14 bases lay between the germline ends. The complete variable domain, with remaining parts taken from reference TRBV5-1 and TRBJ2-3, reads KAGVTQTPRYLIKTRGQQVTLSCSPISGHRSVSWYQQTPGQGLQFLFEYFSETQRNKGNFPGRFSGRQFSNSRSEMNVSTLELGDSALYLCASGQGDRTDTQYFGPGTRLTVL.

J is TRBJ2-4 and V is TRBV5-8; D is tentatively TRBD1 or TRBD2 (5 bases each). CDR1 is SGHTS, CDR2 YDEGEE, per germline. CDR3 length: 20 amino acids. Trimming took 4 bases from V and 0 from J, leaving 26 bases between them. DNA of the CDR3: TGTGCCAGCAGCCATCTTGGGGGATTTATGGATGGATCAGCCAAAAACATTCAGTACTTC. Translation gives CASSHLGGFMDGSAKNIQYF.

This clone was recorded a few times. This rearrangement joins TRBV7-9 to TRBJ1-5; a possible D gene is TRBD1 (5 bases). Germline CDR1 SEHNR, CDR2 FQNEAQ (reference sequence). CDR3 length: 15 amino acids. Trimming took 1 base from V and 6 from J, leaving 13 bases between them. The CDR3 reads CASSLGGTRAQPQHF. CDR3 in DNA: TGTGCCAGCAGCTTAGGTGGGACCAGGGCTCAGCCCCAGCATTTT.